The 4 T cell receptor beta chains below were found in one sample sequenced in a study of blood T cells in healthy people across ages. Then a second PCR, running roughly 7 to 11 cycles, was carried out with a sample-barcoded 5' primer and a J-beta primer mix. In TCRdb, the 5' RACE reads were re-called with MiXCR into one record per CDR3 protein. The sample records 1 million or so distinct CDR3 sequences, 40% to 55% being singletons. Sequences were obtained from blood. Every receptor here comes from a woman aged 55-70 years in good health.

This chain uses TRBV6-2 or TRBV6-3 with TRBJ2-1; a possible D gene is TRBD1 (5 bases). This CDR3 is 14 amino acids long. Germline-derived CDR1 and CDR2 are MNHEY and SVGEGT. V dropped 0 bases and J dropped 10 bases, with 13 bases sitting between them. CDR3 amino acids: CASSYSRALYEQFF. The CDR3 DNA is TGTGCCAGCAGTTACTCCAGGGCTCTCTACGAGCAGTTCTTC.

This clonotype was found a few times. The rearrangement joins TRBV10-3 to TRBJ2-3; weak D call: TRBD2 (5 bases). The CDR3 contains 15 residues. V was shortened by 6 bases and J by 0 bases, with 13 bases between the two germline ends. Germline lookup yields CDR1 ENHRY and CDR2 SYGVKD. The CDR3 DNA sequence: TGTGCCATCAGGGGAGCGGCTTTGAGCACAGATACGCAGTATTTT. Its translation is CAIRGAALSTDTQYF.

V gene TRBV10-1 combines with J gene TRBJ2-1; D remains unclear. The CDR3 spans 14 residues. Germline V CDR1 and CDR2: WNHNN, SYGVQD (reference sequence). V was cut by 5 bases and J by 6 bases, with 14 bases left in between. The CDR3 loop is CASSRDLGSNEQFF. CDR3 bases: TGCGCCAGCAGTCGCGACTTAGGGTCCAATGAGCAGTTCTTC.

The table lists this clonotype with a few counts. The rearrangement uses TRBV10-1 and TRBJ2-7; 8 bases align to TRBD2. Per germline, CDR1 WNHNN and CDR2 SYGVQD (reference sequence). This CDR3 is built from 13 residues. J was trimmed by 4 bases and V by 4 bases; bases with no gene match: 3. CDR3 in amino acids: CASSAGLVYEQYF. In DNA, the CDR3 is TGCGCCAGCAGTGCGGGACTAGTGTACGAGCAGTACTTC.